A single sample is the source of the 21 T cell receptor beta chains below, sequenced in a study of blood T cell repertoires in COVID-19. The protocol was immunoSEQ multiplex PCR, while the TCRdb copy is restricted to in-frame clones and leaves out a portion. This repertoire shows some 90,000 clones, approximately 86% found once; its top ten account for 1.2%. Material: peripheral blood. These TCRs come from an elderly man with active or convalescent COVID-19.

CDR3 residues: CASSQDVRGTGTDTQYF. CDR3 nucleotide sequence: TGCGCCAGCAGCCAAGACGTGCGCGGGACGGGTACAGATACGCAGTATTTT. J is TRBJ2-3 and V is TRBV4-1, with D tentatively TRBD2 (6 bases). CDR3 length: 17 residues. Germline V CDR1 and CDR2: MGHRA, YSYEKL. V dropped 0 bases and J dropped 3 bases, with 16 bases sitting between them.

The chain links TRBV6-5 to TRBJ2-7; 7 bases agree with TRBD1. Losses at the gene ends were 2 bases for V and 2 bases for J; bases not matched to a gene: 6. CDR3 length: 15 residues. The V gene's germline CDR1 is MNHEY and CDR2 SVGAGI. CDR3: CASSYGSQGAYEQYF. The CDR3 nucleotides are TGTGCCAGCAGTTACGGGTCGCAGGGGGCCTACGAGCAGTACTTC.

The chain employs TRBV6-2 or TRBV6-3 and TRBJ2-3; 7 bases align to TRBD2. From germline, CDR1 is MNHEY and CDR2 SVGEGT. There are 17 residues in the CDR3. V dropped 4 bases and J dropped 7; count of bases not matched to a gene: 17. In DNA form, the CDR3 reads TGTGCCAGCAGTTCCTCTTCCAGCGGGAAAAAAATGTATACGCAGTATTTT. It codes for CASSSSSSGKKMYTQYF.

The chain carries TRBV27 and TRBJ2-1, with 13 bases identical to TRBD2. CDR3 length: 14 residues. Germline assignment: CDR1 MNHEY and CDR2 SMNVEV (reference sequence). The trim removed 7 bases at V and 6 bases at J, leaving 3 bases unmatched. CDR3 region: CASKRTSGSNEQFF. CDR3 coding DNA: TGTGCCAGCAAAAGGACTAGCGGGAGCAATGAGCAGTTCTTC.

This clone was observed a single time. The V call is TRBV5-1, the J call TRBJ2-7, with 9 bases that match TRBD1. J gave up 2 bases and V 5 bases, and 8 bases lay outside the gene matches. The germline CDR1 and CDR2 sequences are SGHRS and YFSETQ. The CDR3 is made up of 15 amino acids. DNA for the CDR3: TGCGCCAGCAGATGGGGGGACAGGGTCGCCTACGAGCAGTACTTC. Translating it yields CASRWGDRVAYEQYF.

The chain is built from TRBV19 and TRBJ1-6; D perhaps matches TRBD1 (6 bases). Trimming removed 5 bases from V and 7 bases from J, with 12 bases in between. Germline loops: CDR1 LNHDA, CDR2 SQIVND (reference sequence). CDR3 length: 14 amino acids. This CDR3 is CASSRQAVNSPLHF. The CDR3 nucleotides read TGTGCCAGTAGTCGACAGGCCGTAAATTCACCCCTCCACTTT.

The chain has TRBV27 and TRBJ1-5; TRBD1 aligns across 8 bases. Trimming at V came to 6 bases and at J to 11 bases, leaving 9 bases not matched to a gene. This CDR3 spans 13 amino acids. Germline values: CDR1 MNHEY, CDR2 SMNVEV (reference sequence). CDR3 sequence (DNA): TGTGCCAGCAGCCAAGGACAGGGTAGGTCCCAGCATTTT. Amino acid sequence: CASSQGQGRSQHF.

This sequence joins TRBV18 and TRBJ2-7; 7 nucleotides match TRBD1. CDR1 is KGHSH, CDR2 LQKENI, per germline. This CDR3 has 14 residues. V lost 3 bases and J lost 3; bases outside the gene matches: 5. CDR3 residues: CASSPPGQSYEQYF. The CDR3 nucleotides are TGTGCCAGCTCACCTCCGGGACAGAGCTACGAGCAGTACTTC.

The chain has TRBV5-4 and TRBJ2-1, with D perhaps matching TRBD2 (5 bases). This CDR3 has 14 residues. With 5 bases removed from V and 0 bases from J, the gap between germline ends came to 9 bases. Per germline, CDR1 SGHNT and CDR2 YYREEE (reference sequence). The CDR3: CASRTGNSYNEQFF. For the CDR3, the DNA is TGTGCCAGCAGAACGGGAAACTCCTACAATGAGCAGTTCTTC.

The V and J genes are TRBV2 and TRBJ2-7; 8 nucleotides align to TRBD1. The CDR3 covers 15 residues. After removal of 6 bases from V and 2 bases from J, the junction contained 9 bases not matched to a gene. Germline V gene sequence: CDR1 SNHLY, CDR2 FYNNEI. This chain's CDR3 is CASSLGDRSAYEQYF. CDR3 in DNA: TGTGCCAGCAGCCTGGGGGACAGGAGTGCCTACGAGCAGTACTTC.

In the case of this clone: The same CDR3 also results from other DNA sequences found in this sample. The chain employs TRBV4-2 and TRBJ2-5; D is possibly TRBD2 (6 bases). V lost 1 base, J lost 2 bases, and 8 bases lay in between. Germline V gives CDR1 LGHNA, CDR2 YNFKEQ. This CDR3 has 14 residues. The CDR3 protein is CASSQGGGQETQYF. The CDR3 DNA is TGTGCCAGCAGCCAAGGGGGAGGACAAGAGACCCAGTACTTC.

This rearrangement joins TRBV18 to TRBJ1-1; 7 bases are shared with TRBD1. The CDR3 spans 13 residues. CDR1 is KGHSH and CDR2 is LQKENI in the germline V gene. Trimming cost V 4 bases and J 6 bases; bases outside gene matches: 5. The CDR3, as DNA: TGTGCCAGCTCACAGACAGGGCCCTCTGAAGCTTTCTTT. Its protein is CASSQTGPSEAFF.

This clone occurred once. The V and J genes are TRBV2 and TRBJ1-2, with 10 bases that match TRBD1. This CDR3 region has 13 residues. Germline lookup yields CDR1 SNHLY and CDR2 FYNNEI. Trimming removed 7 bases from V and 6 bases from J; junction bases left unmatched: 5. CDR3: CASMRDRGDGYTF. The DNA for the CDR3 is TGTGCCAGCATGAGGGACAGGGGAGATGGCTACACCTTC. Full variable domain (missing parts from reference TRBV2 and TRBJ1-2): EPEVTQTPSHQVTQMGQEVILRCVPISNHLYFYWYRQILGQKVEFLVSFYNNEISEKSEIFDDQFSVERPDGSNFTLKIRSTKLEDSAMYFCASMRDRGDGYTFGSGTRLTVV.

The chain links TRBV7-2 to TRBJ2-1; 14 bases match TRBD2. The V gene end was trimmed by 5 bases and the J gene end by 1 base; junction bases not matched to a gene: 10. The CDR3 is 19 amino acids. The germline V gene encodes CDR1 SGHTA and CDR2 FQGNSA. The CDR3: CASSPRGTSGSGSYNEQFF. In DNA form, the CDR3 reads TGTGCCAGCAGCCCCCGAGGGACTAGCGGGAGTGGGTCCTACAATGAGCAGTTCTTC.

The chain has TRBV7-2 and TRBJ2-5, with TRBD2 as a possible D gene (6 bases). CDR3 size: 14 residues. Germline V gene sequence: CDR1 SGHTA, CDR2 FQGNSA. Deletions cut 5 bases from V and 5 bases from J, with 15 bases between. The CDR3 DNA reads TGTGCCAGCAGCCTCCAGGGAGGCGGGGAGACCCAGTACTTC. It yields the protein CASSLQGGGETQYF.

There are a few counts of this clone. V is TRBV6-6 and J is TRBJ2-3; unclear D gene. Germline CDR1 reads MNHNY; CDR2 reads SVGAGI (reference sequence). Trimming took 2 bases from V and 5 from J, leaving 8 bases between them. The CDR3 contains 13 residues. The CDR3 DNA reads TGTGCCAGCAGTTACGTCAACGGAGATACGCAGTATTTT. Its protein product is CASSYVNGDTQYF.

The V gene is TRBV27, the J gene TRBJ2-7, with 7 bases identical to TRBD2. The J segment lost 2 bases and the V segment lost 2 bases, leaving 6 bases of the junction unmatched. The CDR3 is made up of 15 amino acids. CDR1 and CDR2 (germline): MNHEY, SMNVEV (reference sequence). Here the CDR3 reads CASSLRLAAAYEQYF. DNA for the CDR3: TGTGCCAGCAGTTTACGCCTAGCGGCGGCCTACGAGCAGTACTTC.

The V gene is TRBV11-2, the J gene TRBJ2-5; 10 bases line up with TRBD1. There are 16 residues in the CDR3. Germline assignment: CDR1 SGHAT and CDR2 FQNNGV. V shed 5 bases, J shed 1 base, and the junction held 7 bases outside the gene matches. CDR3 in amino acids: CASSATGGWGQETQYF. CDR3 nucleotide sequence: TGTGCCAGCAGCGCGACAGGGGGCTGGGGCCAAGAGACCCAGTACTTC.

V usage is TRBV6-5 and J usage is TRBJ1-3; D is possibly TRBD1 (5 bases). Trimming took 6 bases from V and 4 from J, leaving 10 bases between them. CDR1 MNHEY and CDR2 SVGAGI come from the germline V gene. CDR3 length: 13 residues. DNA for the CDR3: TGTGCCAGCAGCAGGGTTTCCGGAAACACCATATATTTT. Amino acids: CASSRVSGNTIYF.

The V gene is TRBV4-1, the J gene TRBJ2-2, with 7 bases fitting TRBD1. The CDR3 runs 16 residues. CDR1 and CDR2 from the germline V gene are MGHRA and YSYEKL. J lost 8 bases, V lost 4 bases, and 13 bases had no gene match. The CDR3 reads CASSRRDSPVLGELFF. The CDR3, as DNA: TGCGCCAGCAGCCGCCGGGACAGCCCCGTATTAGGGGAGCTGTTTTTT.

CDR3 sequence reads: CATSDPGTSDQPQHF. The CDR3 bases are TGTGCCACCAGTGACCCCGGGACATCCGATCAGCCCCAGCATTTT. The rearrangement joins TRBV24-1 to TRBJ1-5; D is perhaps TRBD1 (6 bases). The germline V and J ends were trimmed by 4 bases and 5 bases, with 14 bases remaining between them. Germline values: CDR1 KGHDR, CDR2 SFDVKD. The CDR3 covers 15 residues.